This TCR beta chain appears in the sequencing data of a study of spatial heterogeneity in lung cancer. Study information: On average, each unique TCR and UMI combination appeared more than ten times in raw reads.

V gave up 2 bases and J gave up 3 bases, with 23 bases separating them. Germline V gene data show CDR1 as SGHAT and CDR2 as FQNNGV. There are 18 residues in the CDR3. Ten or more counts support this clonotype. Its target is not known. General study points: Blood carried ubiquitous expanded tumor TCRs more at resection than follow-up.

TCRdb reprocessed the 5' RACE reads with MiXCR, giving one entry per CDR3 protein. This table holds about 23,000 distinct CDR3 sequences, about 3% found once. Documented time point: sample taken at primary tumor resection. Sequencing was performed on whole RNA extracted from tumor and nontumor lung tissue, or from frozen PBMC, and the material was left unsorted. The chain uses TRBV11-2 and TRBJ2-7; D may be TRBD2 (8 bases). Material: PBMCs, obtained at surgery. The TCR sequence derives from a female donor with early-stage non-small cell lung cancer. This chain's CDR3 is CASSLSTGLGRAYYEQYF. The DNA of the CDR3 is TGTGCCAGCAGCTTATCGACAGGGCTCGGGAGGGCTTACTACGAGCAGTACTTC.